This TCR beta chain emerged from a study of blood T cell repertoires in COVID-19. In the study's own analysis: Scientists estimated how many nucleated cells there were by amplifying reference gene primers. Here immunoSEQ multiplex PCR was the method, and the copy in TCRdb shows in-frame clones only, minus some. The D gene and trimming were derived from the DNA, and the V and J assignments and clone size from that table. The profile covers 150,000 to 200,000 clones, with over 80% appearing a single time and under 15% taken by the ten largest. With V trimmed by 1 base and J by 6 bases, 6 bases remained unmatched. The CDR3 length is 15 residues. Germline V gene sequence: CDR1 LGHNA, CDR2 YNFKEQ. Cohorts were based on clinical histories the participants reported.

The sequence came from a woman between 55 and 75 years old who had recovered from COVID-19. The chain couples TRBV4-2 to TRBJ2-3; 8 nucleotides line up with TRBD2. Sequences were obtained from PBMCs or T cells enriched from blood (not recorded which). The CDR3 coding sequence is TGTGCCAGCAGCCAAGGGACTAGCCGGCAGGATACGCAGTATTTT. This gives the protein CASSQGTSRQDTQYF.